These 26 T cell receptor beta chains were all obtained from the same sample, sequenced in a study of HIV-infected patients and healthy controls. No cell fractionation was done, so the repertoire covers all unsorted peripheral blood T cells. Approximately 510 ng RNA was reverse transcribed with alpha and beta constant-region primers. Using multiplexing indices, alpha and beta chain libraries were generated apart by chain-specific third strand synthesis. MiXCR was run by TCRdb on the 5' RACE reads, yielding one entry per CDR3 protein. The sample lists about 6,500 distinct CDR3 sequences; roughly 9.7% were seen once. This specimen was blood, taken before antiretroviral therapy. The receptor set was obtained from an adult with HIV infection.

This rearrangement joins TRBV28 to TRBJ1-5; D uncertain. Trimming took 2 bases from V and 1 from J, leaving 15 bases between them. This CDR3 comprises 17 residues. Germline lookup yields CDR1 MDHEN and CDR2 SYDVKM. CDR3 DNA sequence: TGTGCCAGCAGTTTAAGGGCGCCGGGCTCGAGCAATCAGCCCCAGCATTTT. Translating it yields CASSLRAPGSSNQPQHF. The variable domain in full, with the rest retrieved from reference TRBV28 and TRBJ1-5, is DVKVTQSSRYLVKRTGEKVFLECVQDMDHENMFWYRQDPGLGLRLIYFSYDVKMKEKGDIPEGYSVSREKKERFSLILESASTNQTSMYLCASSLRAPGSSNQPQHFGDGTRLSIL.

The sample holds a few counts of this clonotype. The chain joins TRBV6-5 to TRBJ1-1, with a weak D call TRBD1 (6 bases). In germline, CDR1 is MNHEY, CDR2 SVGAGI. The CDR3 runs 13 residues. V was trimmed by 0 bases and J by 7 bases, leaving 9 bases between them. In nucleotides, the CDR3 is TGTGCCAGCAGTTACTCCGGACAGTATGAAGCTTTCTTT. Protein sequence: CASSYSGQYEAFF.

V usage is TRBV6-1 and J usage is TRBJ1-5, with 7 bases identical to TRBD1. CDR1 is MNHNS, CDR2 SASEGT, per germline. The CDR3 runs 16 residues. V trimming: 1 base; J trimming: 2 bases; junction bases outside the gene matches: 5. The CDR3 spells CASSEEAGGGNQPQHF. CDR3 DNA sequence: TGTGCCAGCAGTGAAGAGGCAGGGGGGGGCAATCAGCCCCAGCATTTT.

The table lists this clonotype with many counts. J is TRBJ1-5 and V is TRBV28; a possible D gene is TRBD1 (5 bases). V lost 8 bases and J lost 4, with 9 bases in between. The CDR3 sequence is 12 residues long. Germline CDR1 reads MDHEN; CDR2 reads SYDVKM. The CDR3 here is CASLQANQPQHF. In DNA, the CDR3 is TGTGCCAGCCTACAGGCAAATCAGCCCCAGCATTTT.

The chain is built from TRBV5-6 and TRBJ2-7; D not certain. The V and J ends lost 0 bases and 1 base respectively, with 11 bases between them. CDR1 and CDR2 from the germline V gene are SGHDT and YYEEEE. The length of the CDR3 is 15 residues. This CDR3 is CASSLEGYTSYEQYF. CDR3 nucleotides: TGTGCCAGCAGCTTGGAAGGGTATACATCCTACGAGCAGTACTTC. The variable domain in full, with the rest retrieved from reference TRBV5-6 and TRBJ2-7, is DAGVTQSPTHLIKTRGQQVTLRCSPKSGHDTVSWYQQALGQGPQFIFQYYEEEERQRGNFPDRFSGHQFPNYSSELNVNALLLGDSALYLCASSLEGYTSYEQYFGPGTRLTVT.

This clonotype is categorized as medium-sized. The DNA of the CDR3 is TGTGCCAGCAGTTTGCCGGGACCGGTAGGGGAAAAACTGTTTTTT. Its protein product is CASSLPGPVGEKLFF. V gene TRBV28 combines with J gene TRBJ1-4; tentatively, D is TRBD1 (5 bases). The CDR3 contains 15 residues. V was trimmed by 3 bases and J by 8 bases, leaving 16 bases between them. The germline V gene encodes CDR1 MDHEN and CDR2 SYDVKM.

This clonotype is classed as medium-sized. The CDR3 bases are TGTGCCAGCAGTAGGGACTGGGCAACTAATGAAAAACTGTTTTTT. It encodes CASSRDWATNEKLFF. The chain couples TRBV6-6 to TRBJ1-4, with D possibly TRBD1 on 5 matching bases. This CDR3 has 15 residues. Trimming removed 5 bases from V and 0 bases from J, with 10 bases in between. Germline V gene data show CDR1 as MNHNY and CDR2 as SVGAGI (reference sequence).

The chain joins TRBV3-1 to TRBJ1-5; D is ambiguous. Per the germline V gene, CDR1 is LGHDT and CDR2 is YNNKEL (reference sequence). This CDR3 is built from 13 residues. The V end lost 2 bases, the J end lost 6 bases, and 8 bases lay between the germline ends. CDR3 amino acids: CASSQNLIQPQHF. The CDR3 nucleotides are TGTGCCAGCAGCCAAAACTTGATTCAGCCCCAGCATTTT.

This clonotype was counted between two and nine times. This chain uses TRBV6-2 or TRBV6-3 with TRBJ2-1; D is ambiguous. With 4 bases removed from V and 4 bases from J, the gap between germline ends came to 8 bases. This CDR3 is built from 13 residues. Germline V lookup: CDR1 MNHEY, CDR2 SVGEGT. In DNA form, the CDR3 reads TGTGCCAGCAGTTTTGAGAAATACAATGAGCAGTTCTTC. This encodes CASSFEKYNEQFF.

Within the sample, this clonotype is large (0.1 to 1%). The V and J genes are TRBV28 and TRBJ2-7; the D gene is possibly TRBD2 (6 bases). Trimming took off 5 bases at V and 2 bases at J, with 22 bases between the two ends. From germline, CDR1 is MDHEN and CDR2 SYDVKM. This CDR3 region has 17 residues. This chain's CDR3 is CASSHISDSPGAYEQYF. CDR3 DNA: TGTGCCAGCAGTCACATTTCCGACTCCCCGGGGGCCTACGAGCAGTACTTC.

The sample holds many counts of this clonotype. The chain employs TRBV6-1 and TRBJ2-1; TRBD2 might be the D (5 bases). This CDR3 has 15 amino acids. The germline V and J ends were trimmed by 2 bases and 14 bases, with 22 bases remaining between them. Per the germline V gene, CDR1 is MNHNS and CDR2 is SASEGT. This CDR3 is CASSESTRILREEFF. DNA for the CDR3: TGTGCCAGCAGTGAAAGTACGAGAATTCTCCGGGAAGAGTTCTTC.

This clonotype rates as medium-sized (0.01 to 0.1%). The V call is TRBV29-1, the J call TRBJ2-7, with 8 bases fitting TRBD2. V lost 5 bases, J lost 2 bases, and 5 bases stayed unmatched. This CDR3 is 13 amino acids long. Germline CDR1 reads SQVTM; CDR2 reads ANQGSEA. Here the CDR3 reads CSVPGLATYEQYF. The DNA for the CDR3 is TGCAGCGTTCCAGGACTAGCAACCTACGAGCAGTACTTC.

This clonotype was counted at least ten times. The chain carries TRBV27 and TRBJ1-5, with D unclear. Germline V gives CDR1 MNHEY, CDR2 SMNVEV (reference sequence). The germline V and J ends were trimmed by 4 bases and 2 bases, with 6 bases remaining between them. The CDR3 contains 13 residues. The CDR3 DNA reads TGTGCCAGCAGTTGGAGACGCAATCAGCCCCAGCATTTT. Translating it yields CASSWRRNQPQHF.

This clonotype was seen a few times. This sequence joins TRBV6-5 and TRBJ2-6, with 9 bases aligning to TRBD1. This CDR3 has 15 amino acids. J lost 9 bases, V lost 1 base, and 4 bases had no gene match. Germline V gives CDR1 MNHEY, CDR2 SVGAGI. The CDR3 loop is CASSYWDRVGNVLTF. The DNA of the CDR3 is TGTGCCAGCAGTTACTGGGACAGGGTAGGCAACGTCCTGACTTTC.

There are a few counts of this clonotype. The chain links TRBV12-3 or TRBV12-4 to TRBJ1-1; D not resolved. This CDR3 region has 15 residues. V lost 1 base and J 3 bases, leaving 12 bases between the germline ends. CDR3 nucleotide sequence: TGTGCCAGCAGTTTAGGAGGGAACGGCTACACTGAAGCTTTCTTT. Amino acid sequence: CASSLGGNGYTEAFF.

This clonotype was seen ten or more times. This chain uses TRBV20-1 with TRBJ2-2; D is uncertain. The ends were cut back, 7 bases at V and 5 bases at J, with 8 bases in the middle. The CDR3 contains 11 residues. Per the germline V gene, CDR1 is DFQATT and CDR2 is SNEGSKA (reference sequence). The CDR3 reads CSVTTTGELFF. DNA for the CDR3: TGCAGTGTTACTACTACCGGGGAGCTGTTTTTT.

There are many counts of this clonotype. The V gene is TRBV5-4, the J gene TRBJ1-2, with D hard to call. This CDR3 has 15 amino acids. Trimming stripped 0 bases from V and 4 bases from J, with 13 bases between. Germline loops: CDR1 SGHNT, CDR2 YYREEE (reference sequence). The CDR3 loop is CASSLVGGILYGYTF. The CDR3 DNA reads TGTGCCAGCAGCTTGGTGGGCGGAATTCTCTATGGCTACACCTTC.

This clonotype appeared many times. The chain recombines TRBV7-9 with TRBJ2-7; 7 nucleotides line up with TRBD2. The CDR3 sequence is 15 residues long. Trimming at V came to 5 bases and at J to 3 bases, leaving 10 bases not matched to a gene. CDR1 is SEHNR and CDR2 is FQNEAQ in the germline V gene (reference sequence). The CDR3 reads CASSARGGSNYEQYF. In nucleotides, the CDR3 is TGTGCCAGCAGCGCCCGGGGCGGGAGTAACTACGAGCAGTACTTC.

This clonotype occurred a few times. V gene TRBV18 combines with J gene TRBJ1-2, with 8 bases fitting TRBD1. Trimming took 2 bases from V and 0 from J; bases not matched to a gene: 5. Germline loops: CDR1 KGHSH, CDR2 LQKENI. This CDR3 region has 16 residues. CDR3 DNA sequence: TGTGCCAGCTCACCAATGGGGACAGGATCTAACTATGGCTACACCTTC. Its protein product is CASSPMGTGSNYGYTF.

This clonotype has just one count. Just one base apart from a much larger clone, this may be a read error. The DNA for the CDR3 is TGTGCCAGCAGACCCAACACAGATACGCAGTATTTT. Protein sequence: CASRPNTDTQYF. The chain employs TRBV27 and TRBJ2-3, with D unresolved. The CDR3 length is 12 residues. The V end was cut by 6 bases, the J end by 2 bases, with 6 bases between. CDR1 MNHEY and CDR2 SMNVEV come from the germline V gene (reference sequence).

This clonotype is deemed medium-sized (0.01 to 0.1%). V is TRBV19 and J is TRBJ2-1; no firm D call. Trimming stripped 5 bases from V and 7 bases from J, with 6 bases between. This CDR3 has 11 residues. Germline values: CDR1 LNHDA, CDR2 SQIVND (reference sequence). CDR3 loop: CASSFGNEQFF. CDR3 DNA sequence: TGTGCCAGTAGTTTCGGAAATGAGCAGTTCTTC.

This clonotype was recorded at least ten times. The chain recombines TRBV27 with TRBJ2-1; D not resolved. Germline CDR1 MNHEY, CDR2 SMNVEV (reference sequence). Trimming pared 8 bases from V and 6 bases from J, leaving 11 bases between. This CDR3 has 12 residues. Written as DNA, the CDR3 is TGTGCCAGCTGCATCATTGGCAATGAGCAGTTCTTC. Translation: CASCIIGNEQFF.

The V gene is TRBV12-3 or TRBV12-4, the J gene TRBJ2-1; D call uncertain. V lost 0 bases, J lost 0 bases, and 6 bases lay in between. The CDR3 contains 15 residues. The CDR3 region has the DNA TGTGCCAGCAGTTTAGCGCCAAGCTCCTACAATGAGCAGTTCTTC. It encodes CASSLAPSSYNEQFF.

This clonotype has at least ten counts. This chain links TRBV29-1 with TRBJ2-3; D may match TRBD1 or TRBD2 (5 bases each). Germline values: CDR1 SQVTM, CDR2 ANQGSEA. Trimming took off 6 bases at V and 6 bases at J, with 16 bases between the two ends. The CDR3 spans 13 residues. CDR3 protein: CSVHGTSVDTQYF. As DNA, the CDR3 is TGCAGCGTCCATGGGACCAGCGTGGATACGCAGTATTTT.

A note on this clonotype: This may be a read error, as it is one base from a much larger clone. The V gene is TRBV28, the J gene TRBJ2-5; D may match TRBD1 or TRBD2 (6 bases each). Germline loops: CDR1 MDHEN, CDR2 SYDVKM. The CDR3 totals 16 residues. The CDR3: CASGLDLGGLGETQYF. The CDR3 DNA reads as TGTGCCAGCGGTTTGGATTTAGGGGGGCTCGGGGAGACCCAGTACTTC.

This clonotype counts as medium-sized. CDR3 protein: CASSPRRTDTQYF. The CDR3 nucleotides read TGTGCCAGCAGCCCAAGGCGGACAGATACGCAGTATTTT. The V gene is TRBV7-2, the J gene TRBJ2-3; the D is unclear. The V gene's germline CDR1 is SGHTA and CDR2 FQGNSA. This CDR3 has 13 amino acids. V dropped 5 bases and J dropped 3 bases, with 9 bases sitting between them.